These T cell receptor beta chains were read from a single sample in a study of cytomegalovirus exposure and HLA in healthy donors. Clones were read by immunoSEQ multiplex PCR, and TCRdb kept only the in-frame ones, dropping some. Here the sample spans about 200,000 clones, around 80% being singletons. Sequencing was performed on PBMCs. These receptor sequences come from a young man in good health and CMV-seronegative. Both conserved end residues are part of each CDR3. The D gene is left open where the match is weak. Clone size is given for some rows only: seen once, a few or many times, or a class if the clone is expanded.

TRBD1	-	TRBV9	16	TRBJ2-1	CASSVGGTGRSGEQFF	TGTGCCAGCAGCGTAGGAGGGACAGGGCGCTCTGGTGAGCAGTTCTTC
TRBD2	-	TRBV28	16	TRBJ2-5	CASRQLRGREGETQYF	TGTGCCAGCAGACAACTGCGGGGCAGGGAGGGGGAGACCCAGTACTTC
-	-	TRBV2	13	TRBJ1-5	CASSRTALLPQHF	TGTGCCAGCAGTAGGACAGCTCTTCTGCCCCAGCATTTT
-	-	TRBV5-1	14	TRBJ1-1	CASSLEHSNTEAFF	TGCGCCAGCAGCTTGGAACATTCGAACACTGAAGCTTTCTTT
TRBD1	-	TRBV5-5	17	TRBJ1-2	CASSLALGQGGNYGYTF	TGTGCCAGCAGCTTGGCGTTGGGACAGGGGGGCAACTATGGCTACACCTTC
-	-	TRBV5-1	13	TRBJ2-1	CASSLRLGNEQFF	TGCGCCAGCAGCTTACGGCTAGGCAATGAGCAGTTCTTC
-	-	TRBV11-3	13	TRBJ2-1	CASSRTSFNEQFF	TGTGCCAGCAGTCGTACTAGTTTCAATGAGCAGTTCTTC
TRBD2	few	TRBV28	17	TRBJ2-7	CASSLSGTRTGLYEQYF	TGTGCCAGCAGTTTATCGGGGACTAGGACCGGCCTCTACGAGCAGTACTTC
TRBD1	-	TRBV9	15	TRBJ1-3	CASSTRDSSGNTIYF	TGTGCCAGCAGCACACGGGACAGCTCTGGAAACACCATATATTTT
TRBD1	-	TRBV13	14	TRBJ2-7	CASSPGTGAYEQYF	TGTGCCAGCAGCCCCGGGACAGGGGCCTACGAGCAGTACTTC
TRBD2	-	TRBV27	14	TRBJ2-1	CASSSPLSGDELFF	TGTGCCAGCAGTTCCCCACTTAGCGGGGATGAGCTTTTCTTC
-	-	TRBV29-1	15	TRBJ2-7	CSVVYGQGNLYEQYF	TGCAGCGTTGTTTATGGGCAGGGGAACCTCTACGAGCAGTACTTC
-	-	TRBV6-5	13	TRBJ1-1	CASIGPSGTEAFF	TGTGCCAGCATCGGGCCATCGGGGACTGAAGCTTTCTTT
TRBD1	few	TRBV10-3	15	TRBJ2-7	CASTPGQGVTYEQYF	TGTGCCTCCACTCCGGGACAGGGAGTCACCTACGAGCAGTACTTC
-	once	TRBV28	16	TRBJ2-1	CASSALRGGSYNEQFF	TGTGCCAGCAGCGCCCTGAGGGGAGGCTCCTACAATGAGCAGTTCTTC
TRBD1	few	TRBV5-1	14	TRBJ2-3	CASSETTGVDTQYF	TGCGCCAGCAGCGAGACTACAGGGGTAGATACGCAGTATTTT
TRBD1	-	TRBV7-9	15	TRBJ1-2	CASSARDRGLNGYTF	TGTGCCAGCAGCGCCCGGGACAGGGGTCTTAATGGCTACACCTTC
-	-	TRBV9	18	TRBJ2-2	CASSVIPPFSANTGELFF	TGTGCCAGCAGCGTTATCCCCCCTTTCTCTGCGAACACCGGGGAGCTGTTTTTT
TRBD1	once	TRBV19	15	TRBJ2-7	CASSSPGQGSYEQYF	TGTGCCAGTAGTTCACCGGGACAGGGCTCCTACGAGCAGTACTTC
TRBD1	once	TRBV29-1	14	TRBJ2-7	CSVVGQGPYYEQYF	TGCAGCGTCGTCGGACAGGGGCCCTACTACGAGCAGTACTTC
-	few	TRBV4-1	14	TRBJ2-1	CASSQVYNYNEQFF	TGCGCCAGCAGCCAAGTTTACAACTACAATGAGCAGTTCTTC
-	-	TRBV7-3	14	TRBJ1-1	CASSSQGIVAEAFF	TGTGCCAGCAGCTCCCAGGGGATCGTGGCTGAAGCTTTCTTT
TRBD2	-	TRBV25-1	13	TRBJ2-5	CASSEWGGETQYF	TGTGCCAGCAGTGAATGGGGGGGAGAGACCCAGTACTTC
-	-	TRBV11-2	17	TRBJ2-2	CASSPSSTRKSTGELFF	TGTGCCAGCAGCCCCTCCAGTACTAGGAAGTCCACCGGGGAGCTGTTTTTT
-	-	TRBV23-1	16	TRBJ2-7	CASSQSERVPSYEQYF	TGCGCCAGCAGTCAATCGGAGCGGGTCCCCTCCTACGAGCAGTACTTC
-	-	TRBV19	14	TRBJ2-3	CASKGASGTDTQYF	TGTGCCAGTAAAGGTGCTAGCGGCACAGATACGCAGTATTTT
TRBD2	-	TRBV10-3	15	TRBJ2-1	CAISKGTSGYNEQFF	TGTGCCATCAGTAAAGGGACTAGCGGATACAATGAGCAGTTCTTC
TRBD1	-	TRBV10-3	14	TRBJ1-4	CAISAGTADEKLFF	TGTGCCATCAGTGCTGGGACAGCGGATGAAAAACTGTTTTTT
-	-	TRBV28	16	TRBJ1-5	CASSLTQGRSNQPQHF	TGTGCCAGCAGTTTAACGCAGGGCAGGAGCAATCAGCCCCAGCATTTT
TRBD1	-	TRBV27	14	TRBJ1-1	CASSLQGANTEAFF	TGTGCCAGCAGTTTACAGGGGGCGAACACTGAAGCTTTCTTT
-	-	TRBV9	14	TRBJ2-2	CASSDRTVTGELFF	TGTGCCAGCAGCGATCGGACAGTGACCGGGGAGCTGTTTTTT
-	-	TRBV4-1	18	TRBJ1-6	CASSQETPPGDWNSPLHF	TGCGCCAGCAGCCAAGAAACGCCCCCCGGGGACTGGAATTCACCCCTCCACTTT
-	-	TRBV28	15	TRBJ2-7	CASSSEGGIDFEQYF	TGTGCCAGCAGTTCCGAAGGGGGAATCGACTTCGAGCAGTACTTC
-	-	TRBV28	14	TRBJ1-1	CASSFNSKGAEAFF	TGTGCCAGCAGTTTTAACTCAAAAGGGGCTGAAGCTTTCTTT
TRBD2	many	TRBV28	13	TRBJ2-1	CASALWGREGQFF	TGTGCCAGCGCCCTATGGGGACGGGAGGGGCAGTTCTTC
-	-	TRBV6-1	15	TRBJ1-1	CASSERRQENTEAFF	TGTGCCAGCAGTGAAAGGAGGCAGGAGAACACTGAAGCTTTCTTT
-	-	TRBV27	15	TRBJ2-7	CASSFAGKMHYEQYF	TGTGCCAGCAGTTTCGCGGGGAAAATGCACTACGAGCAGTACTTC
-	-	TRBV28	14	TRBJ2-3	CASTGKTSTDTQYF	TGTGCCAGTACAGGGAAAACTAGCACAGATACGCAGTATTTT
TRBD2	-	TRBV19	14	TRBJ2-7	CASSIGGSSHEQYF	TGTGCCAGTAGTATAGGCGGGAGCAGCCACGAGCAGTACTTC
TRBD1	-	TRBV6-4	18	TRBJ2-6	CASSYTGVRSSGANVLTF	TGTGCCAGCAGTTATACAGGGGTCCGATCCTCTGGGGCCAACGTCCTGACTTTC
-	-	TRBV4-2	11	TRBJ1-4	CASGGAEKLFF	TGTGCCAGCGGTGGAGCTGAAAAACTGTTTTTT
-	-	TRBV4-1	13	TRBJ1-1	CASSQDRNTEAFF	TGCGCCAGCAGCCAAGACAGGAACACTGAAGCTTTCTTT
-	few	TRBV11-2	13	TRBJ1-1	CASSLGGPPEAFF	TGTGCCAGCAGCTTAGGGGGGCCTCCTGAAGCTTTCTTT
-	-	TRBV19	14	TRBJ2-7	CASSIRGNSYEQYF	TGTGCCAGTAGTATAAGAGGGAACTCCTACGAGCAGTACTTC
TRBD1	once	TRBV19	19	TRBJ2-6	CASNLARDRSLSGANVLTF	TGTGCCAGTAATTTGGCCCGGGACAGGTCTCTTTCTGGGGCCAACGTCCTGACTTTC
TRBD1	-	TRBV15	16	TRBJ1-5	CATSIGDRFRNQPQHF	TGTGCCACCAGCATCGGGGACAGATTTCGCAATCAGCCCCAGCATTTT
TRBD1	-	TRBV29-1	13	TRBJ2-5	CSVATGVQETQYF	TGCAGCGTTGCCACAGGGGTGCAAGAGACCCAGTACTTC
TRBD2	-	TRBV4-1	18	TRBJ2-7	CASSLTAPGTSDQYEQYF	TGCGCCAGCAGCCTTACAGCCCCCGGGACTAGCGACCAATACGAGCAGTACTTC
TRBD2	-	TRBV5-1	15	TRBJ2-7	CASSPPVAGVHEQYF	TGCGCCAGCAGCCCCCCGGTAGCGGGAGTTCACGAGCAGTACTTC
TRBD2	once	TRBV28	16	TRBJ2-1	CASSPSGSLSYNEQFF	TGTGCCAGCAGTCCTAGCGGGAGTCTATCCTACAATGAGCAGTTCTTC
TRBD1	-	TRBV15	17	TRBJ1-2	CATSREAGQGAIYGYTF	TGTGCCACCAGCAGAGAAGCCGGACAGGGGGCTATCTATGGCTACACCTTC
-	-	TRBV27	13	TRBJ2-1	CASMDFSYNEQFF	TGTGCCAGCATGGACTTCTCCTACAATGAGCAGTTCTTC
-	-	TRBV28	13	TRBJ2-7	CASSPSGGPEQYF	TGTGCCAGCAGTCCGTCCGGGGGTCCCGAGCAGTACTTC
TRBD1	-	TRBV5-4	16	TRBJ2-3	CASKPETGSRTDTQYF	TGTGCCAGCAAGCCGGAGACAGGGTCCCGCACAGATACGCAGTATTTT
-	-	TRBV19	13	TRBJ2-3	CASSKGAIDTQYF	TGTGCCAGTAGTAAGGGAGCTATAGATACGCAGTATTTT